A single sample gave rise to the 23 T cell receptor beta chains below, sequenced in a study of cytomegalovirus exposure and HLA in healthy donors. PCR primers comprised 60 Vbeta and 13 Jbeta primers. TCRdb keeps only in-frame clones here, not all; method: immunoSEQ multiplex PCR. This sample yields around 92,000 clones, of which roughly 80% are seen a single time; 1% to 1.5% belongs to the top ten. Sequencing was done on a sample of PBMCs. These receptors originate from a girl aged 2 to 10 in good health and CMV-seropositive.

J is TRBJ2-3 and V is TRBV6-1, with 9 bases matching TRBD1. The germline CDR1 and CDR2 sequences are MNHNS and SASEGT. Trimming cost V 7 bases and J 4 bases; bases outside gene matches: 3. The CDR3 contains 13 residues. CDR3 protein: CASNRQGADTQYF. As DNA, the CDR3 is TGTGCCAGCAACAGACAGGGGGCAGATACGCAGTATTTT.

This clone has only one observation. The chain couples TRBV20-1 to TRBJ1-1; no definite D call. V was cut by 6 bases and J by 7 bases, with 9 bases left in between. CDR3 size: 10 residues. Germline values: CDR1 DFQATT, CDR2 SNEGSKA (reference sequence). The CDR3 here is CSANELEAFF. The CDR3 DNA reads as TGCAGTGCCAACGAACTTGAAGCTTTCTTT.

The chain combines TRBV7-8 with TRBJ2-5, with 8 bases that match TRBD2. The V gene end was trimmed by 2 bases and the J gene end by 5 bases; junction bases not matched to a gene: 10. CDR1 and CDR2 from the germline V gene are SGHVS and FQNEAQ. The CDR3 loop spans 16 amino acids. The CDR3 DNA reads as TGTGCCAGCAGCTTACGGGAGGGCGTATTTGTGGAGACCCAGTACTTC. This codes for CASSLREGVFVETQYF. Full variable domain (rest looked up from reference TRBV7-8 and TRBJ2-5): GAGVSQSPRYKVAKRGQDVALRCDPISGHVSLFWYQQALGQGPEFLTYFQNEAQLDKSGLPSDRFFAERPEGSVSTLKIQRTQQEDSAVYLCASSLREGVFVETQYFGPGTRLLVL.

This chain links TRBV4-1 with TRBJ2-3; D not resolved. This CDR3 has 15 amino acids. The V gene's germline CDR1 is MGHRA and CDR2 YSYEKL. V lost 1 base and J lost 8, with 16 bases in between. The CDR3 DNA sequence: TGCGCCAGCAGCCAAGTCAAGCAGGCCCCAGTTACGCAGTATTTT. Translating it yields CASSQVKQAPVTQYF.

The chain uses TRBV5-1 and TRBJ2-1; 8 nucleotides align to TRBD2. Germline V CDR1 and CDR2: SGHRS, YFSETQ. This CDR3 region has 16 residues. V was pared by 0 bases and J by 6 bases, with 8 bases of the junction left unmatched. This CDR3 is CASSLVSSGLPNEQFF. The CDR3 bases are TGCGCCAGCAGCTTGGTGTCTAGCGGGTTGCCCAATGAGCAGTTCTTC.

V gene TRBV29-1 combines with J gene TRBJ2-1; no definite D call. V was trimmed by 5 bases and J by 0 bases, leaving 5 bases between them. The germline gives CDR1 SQVTM, CDR2 ANQGSEA. This CDR3 contains 12 residues. The CDR3 nucleotides are TGCAGCGTTCGGTCCTCCTACAATGAGCAGTTCTTC. Its translation is CSVRSSYNEQFF.

The genes are TRBV19 and TRBJ1-1; D not resolved. V was shortened by 3 bases and J by 1 base, with 9 bases between the two germline ends. Germline assignment: CDR1 LNHDA and CDR2 SQIVND (reference sequence). The CDR3 has 14 residues. The CDR3 nucleotides read TGTGCCAGTAGTATTCCTTCAGAGAACACTGAAGCTTTCTTT. This translates into CASSIPSENTEAFF. Together with reference TRBV19 and TRBJ1-1, the CDR3 gives the full variable domain: DGGITQSPKYLFRKEGQNVTLSCEQNLNHDAMYWYRQDPGQGLRLIYYSQIVNDFQKGDIAEGYSVSREKKESFPLTVTSAQKNPTAFYLCASSIPSENTEAFFGQGTRLTVV.

The chain employs TRBV6-5 and TRBJ2-2; a weak D match, TRBD1 (6 bases). Trimming took off 8 bases at V and 1 base at J, with 11 bases between the two ends. The V gene's germline CDR1 is MNHEY and CDR2 SVGAGI. This CDR3 spans 14 amino acids. The CDR3 DNA reads as TGTGCCAGCCATGGGGACAAGAACACCGGGGAGCTGTTTTTT. Amino acids: CASHGDKNTGELFF.

The chain uses TRBV6-1 and TRBJ2-7; TRBD1 is a possible D gene (5 bases). The CDR3 is 14 residues long. V lost 6 bases and J 3 bases, leaving 15 bases between the germline ends. Germline values: CDR1 MNHNS, CDR2 SASEGT. CDR3 in DNA: TGTGCCAGCAGATGGAAATTAGGGGACTACGAGCAGTACTTC. It encodes CASRWKLGDYEQYF.

CDR3 DNA sequence: TGTGCCACCCAGGCGAGCACAGATACGCAGTATTTT. Protein: CATQASTDTQYF. The J gene is TRBJ2-3, the V gene TRBV28; D call uncertain. The germline CDR1 and CDR2 sequences are MDHEN and SYDVKM. The CDR3 totals 12 residues. V was cut by 10 bases and J by 0 bases, with 8 bases left in between.

The V and J genes are TRBV19 and TRBJ1-5; no clear D. In germline, CDR1 is LNHDA, CDR2 SQIVND (reference sequence). This CDR3 spans 13 amino acids. Trimming left V 6 bases short and J 5 bases short, with 11 bases between. The CDR3: CASRERLHQPQHF. The CDR3 DNA reads as TGTGCCAGTAGGGAACGACTTCATCAGCCCCAGCATTTT. The variable domain in full, with the rest retrieved from reference TRBV19 and TRBJ1-5, is DGGITQSPKYLFRKEGQNVTLSCEQNLNHDAMYWYRQDPGQGLRLIYYSQIVNDFQKGDIAEGYSVSREKKESFPLTVTSAQKNPTAFYLCASRERLHQPQHFGDGTRLSIL.

The chain links TRBV27 to TRBJ2-7; 7 nucleotides agree with TRBD2. Germline V gene lookup returns CDR1 MNHEY and CDR2 SMNVEV (reference sequence). V gave up 2 bases and J gave up 2 bases; unmatched junction bases: 6. CDR3 length equals 15 residues. The CDR3 protein is CASSLGGEPPYEQYF. As DNA, the CDR3 is TGTGCCAGCAGTTTAGGGGGGGAGCCTCCCTACGAGCAGTACTTC.

J is TRBJ2-3 and V is TRBV7-9, with D unclear. V lost 2 bases to trimming and J lost 4 bases, with 4 bases between them. Germline-derived CDR1 and CDR2 are SEHNR and FQNEAQ (reference sequence). The CDR3 contains 12 residues. The CDR3 is CASSLSSDTQYF. The CDR3 DNA reads TGTGCCAGCAGCTTATCATCAGATACGCAGTATTTT. Full variable domain (rest looked up from reference TRBV7-9 and TRBJ2-3): DTGVSQNPRHKITKRGQNVTFRCDPISEHNRLYWYRQTLGQGPEFLTYFQNEAQLEKSRLLSDRFSAERPKGSFSTLEIQRTEQGDSAMYLCASSLSSDTQYFGPGTRLTVL.

V gene TRBV27 combines with J gene TRBJ1-4; TRBD1 is a possible D gene (5 bases). The V end was cut by 3 bases, the J end by 0 bases, with 11 bases between. The germline gives CDR1 MNHEY, CDR2 SMNVEV (reference sequence). This CDR3 has 16 residues. The CDR3 protein is CASSFFYRTTNEKLFF. The CDR3 bases are TGTGCCAGCAGTTTTTTCTACAGGACAACTAATGAAAAACTGTTTTTT.

The J gene is TRBJ1-2, the V gene TRBV5-4; 7 nucleotides agree with TRBD1. Per germline, CDR1 SGHNT and CDR2 YYREEE (reference sequence). This CDR3 is 15 amino acids long. Trimming at V came to 4 bases and at J to 4 bases, leaving 10 bases not matched to a gene. CDR3 residues: CASSPEGAFGYGYTF. The CDR3 DNA is TGTGCCAGCAGCCCAGAGGGGGCCTTTGGCTATGGCTACACCTTC.

The chain uses TRBV4-2 and TRBJ2-3; TRBD2 agrees at 8 bases. This CDR3 spans 17 amino acids. The germline V gene has CDR1 LGHNA and CDR2 YNFKEQ. V was clipped by 3 bases and J by 3 bases; unmatched bases: 11. In DNA form, the CDR3 reads TGTGCCAGCAGCCAGGGAAGAGGTCCTAGCGGGACAGATACGCAGTATTTT. Translated, it gives CASSQGRGPSGTDTQYF.

The chain has TRBV18 and TRBJ2-7; 10 bases are shared with TRBD1. The CDR3 totals 13 residues. After removal of 3 bases from V and 5 bases from J, the junction contained 1 base not matched to a gene. CDR1 is KGHSH and CDR2 is LQKENI in the germline V gene. The CDR3 region is CASSPGTGDEQYF. The CDR3 nucleotides read TGTGCCAGCTCACCCGGGACAGGGGACGAGCAGTACTTC.

The chain joins TRBV27 to TRBJ2-1, with 12 bases identical to TRBD2. The CDR3 is 17 residues long. The trim removed 6 bases at V and 4 bases at J, leaving 10 bases unmatched. Germline CDR1 and CDR2: MNHEY and SMNVEV (reference sequence). The CDR3 DNA is TGTGCCAGCAGATTGACTAGCGGGAGACTTTTGTACAATGAGCAGTTCTTC. Amino acid sequence: CASRLTSGRLLYNEQFF.

The V call is TRBV7-9, the J call TRBJ1-2; the D gene is possibly TRBD1 (6 bases). This CDR3 contains 11 residues. Deletions cut 7 bases from V and 6 bases from J, with 9 bases between. The germline V gene encodes CDR1 SEHNR and CDR2 FQNEAQ (reference sequence). The DNA of the CDR3 is TGTGCCAGCATTTCAGGGGATGGCTACACCTTC. This codes for CASISGDGYTF.

This clone was seen a single time. The V gene is TRBV5-4, the J gene TRBJ2-5, with 8 bases aligning to TRBD2. After removal of 0 bases from V and 3 bases from J, the junction contained 4 bases not matched to a gene. The CDR3 runs to 15 residues. Looked up from germline, CDR1 is SGHNT and CDR2 is YYREEE (reference sequence). This chain's CDR3 is CASSLAGGEEETQYF. The CDR3, as DNA: TGTGCCAGCAGCTTGGCCGGGGGGGAAGAAGAGACCCAGTACTTC.

The gene calls are TRBV2 and TRBJ1-5; possible D gene TRBD1, 5 bases. This CDR3 has 15 residues. Germline assignment: CDR1 SNHLY and CDR2 FYNNEI. Trimming stripped 7 bases from V and 0 bases from J, with 13 bases between. The chain's CDR3 is CASNGATVSNQPQHF. CDR3 nucleotide sequence: TGTGCCAGCAATGGAGCGACAGTTAGCAATCAGCCCCAGCATTTT.

The rearrangement links TRBV5-1 to TRBJ2-1, with 8 bases fitting TRBD1. The trim removed 5 bases at V and 5 bases at J, leaving 9 bases unmatched. The CDR3 sequence is 15 residues long. Germline V gives CDR1 SGHRS, CDR2 YFSETQ. This chain's CDR3 is CASSKTGGPNNEQFF. The CDR3 bases are TGCGCCAGCAGTAAAACAGGGGGACCTAACAATGAGCAGTTCTTC.

The sample holds a few counts of this clone. V and J are TRBV6-5 and TRBJ2-7; 15 bases fit TRBD2. CDR3 length: 14 residues. Germline values: CDR1 MNHEY, CDR2 SVGAGI. The V segment lost 7 bases and the J segment 7 bases; nucleotides outside the gene matches: 5. CDR3 DNA: TGTGCCAGCACCCCGGGACTAGCGGGAGGTGAGCAGTACTTC. This codes for CASTPGLAGGEQYF.